Shown below are 17 T cell receptor beta chains from a single sample sequenced in a study of T and B cells in COVID-19 patients. Each TRB amplification used about 220-500 ng of genomic DNA from blood. TRB rearrangements were amplified by multiplex PCR with BIOMED2 TRB-A/B primers. TCRdb analysed the multiplex PCR reads with MiXCR anew, one entry per CDR3 protein. The sample lists 6,000 or so distinct CDR3 sequences; approximately 26% were seen once. Sequencing used blood. These receptors were obtained from a human donor with active COVID-19.

The chain uses TRBV18 and TRBJ2-7, with TRBD1 as a possible D gene (6 bases). Germline lookup yields CDR1 KGHSH and CDR2 LQKENI. This CDR3 region has 21 residues. V was trimmed by 0 bases and J by 2 bases, leaving 29 bases between them. The CDR3 nucleotides are TGTGCCAGCTCACCACCGAGGGGGTTCGGCAGAGAAATTTACACTCCCTACGAGCAGTACTTC. Translated: CASSPPRGFGREIYTPYEQYF.

This clonotype was detected only a few times. The rearrangement joins TRBV5-1 to TRBJ1-1; 7 positions match TRBD1. After removal of 1 base from V and 5 bases from J, the junction contained 2 bases not matched to a gene. The length of the CDR3 is 13 residues. CDR1 is SGHRS, CDR2 YFSETQ, per germline. CDR3 coding DNA: TGCGCCAGCAGCTTGACAGGGGAGACTGAAGCTTTCTTT. Translation gives CASSLTGETEAFF.

The V and J genes are TRBV5-1 and TRBJ1-1; maybe TRBD1 (6 bases). V was pared by 4 bases and J by 1 base, with 14 bases between. The CDR3 extends over 15 amino acids. Germline V lookup: CDR1 SGHRS, CDR2 YFSETQ. CDR3 region: CASSPGTGRNTEAFF. CDR3 DNA: TGCGCCAGCAGCCCGGGCACAGGGCGGAACACTGAAGCTTTCTTT.

This clonotype qualifies as medium-sized. The rearrangement links TRBV19 to TRBJ1-3; a weak D match, TRBD1 (6 bases). The CDR3 extends over 14 amino acids. V was cut by 6 bases and J by 0 bases, with 9 bases left in between. Germline assignment: CDR1 LNHDA and CDR2 SQIVND (reference sequence). The CDR3 DNA reads TGTGCCAGTAGGGACAGCCTCTCTGGAAACACCATATATTTT. This gives the protein CASRDSLSGNTIYF.

This clonotype qualifies as medium-sized (0.01 to 0.1%). This chain uses TRBV6-5 with TRBJ1-5; TRBD1 agrees at 9 bases. CDR3 size: 14 residues. After removal of 6 bases from V and 7 bases from J, the junction contained 7 bases not matched to a gene. Germline V lookup: CDR1 MNHEY, CDR2 SVGAGI. DNA for the CDR3: TGTGCCAGCAGACGGGACAGGGAGTGGCAGCCCCAGCATTTT. Residues: CASRRDREWQPQHF.

This clonotype ranks as medium-sized. The chain has TRBV6-6 and TRBJ2-3, with 12 positions matching TRBD2. Looked up from germline, CDR1 is MNHNY and CDR2 is SVGAGI (reference sequence). This CDR3 contains 15 residues. Trimming at V came to 0 bases and at J to 6 bases, leaving 1 base not matched to a gene. DNA of the CDR3: TGTGCCAGCAGTTACTCAGGACTAGCGGGGGATACGCAGTATTTT. Protein: CASSYSGLAGDTQYF.

By share of the sample, this clonotype is medium-sized. The chain uses TRBV19 and TRBJ1-6, with a weak D call TRBD1 (6 bases). Germline CDR1 is LNHDA and CDR2 is SQIVND (reference sequence). The CDR3 consists of 16 residues. The V end was cut by 4 bases, the J end by 7 bases, with 17 bases between. CDR3 bases: TGTGCCAGTAGTACATCTGACAGGATGAAAAATTCACCCCTCCACTTT. It specifies CASSTSDRMKNSPLHF.

Details on this clonotype: A clone one base away is much larger, so this may be a read error. This rearrangement joins TRBV18 to TRBJ1-2, with D uncertain. Germline V CDR1 and CDR2: KGHSH, LQKENI. The CDR3 runs 13 residues. For the CDR3, the DNA is TGTTCCAGCTCTGGAGGCACTAACTATGGCTACACCTTC. This gives the protein CSSSGGTNYGYTF.

This clonotype counts as medium-sized. The chain uses TRBV27 and TRBJ2-6, with 8 bases aligning to TRBD1. The CDR3 contains 17 residues. Germline V gene sequence: CDR1 MNHEY, CDR2 SMNVEV (reference sequence). The V gene end was trimmed by 5 bases and the J gene end by 0 bases; junction bases not matched to a gene: 6. CDR3 DNA sequence: TGTGCCAGCAGTATTGGACAGGGAGGCTCTGGGGCCAACGTCCTGACTTTC. Its protein product is CASSIGQGGSGANVLTF.

This rearrangement joins TRBV4-2 to TRBJ2-2, with D possibly matching TRBD2 (6 bases). There are 13 residues in the CDR3. Germline V lookup: CDR1 LGHNA, CDR2 YNFKEQ. Trimming cost V 0 bases and J 7 bases, with 6 bases left between them. This chain's CDR3 is CASSQEGGGELFF. The CDR3 coding sequence is TGTGCCAGCAGCCAAGAGGGGGGCGGGGAGCTGTTTTTT.

This chain uses TRBV20-1 with TRBJ2-2; 8 positions agree with TRBD2. The germline V gene encodes CDR1 DFQATT and CDR2 SNEGSKA (reference sequence). The V and J ends lost 3 bases and 6 bases, in that order; junction bases with no gene match: 9. The CDR3 covers 15 residues. CDR3 region: CSASFPGLGSGELFF. CDR3 coding DNA: TGCAGTGCTAGTTTCCCGGGACTAGGGTCCGGGGAGCTGTTTTTT.

By frequency in the sample, this clonotype is medium-sized. The chain employs TRBV5-4 and TRBJ2-6; 7 bases are a match to TRBD1. CDR1 and CDR2 from the germline V gene are SGHNT and YYREEE (reference sequence). The CDR3 loop spans 16 amino acids. The V and J ends lost 2 bases and 1 base, in that order; junction bases with no gene match: 3. The CDR3 loop reads CASSFRDSSGANVLTF. CDR3 DNA sequence: TGTGCCAGCAGCTTTCGGGACAGTTCTGGGGCCAACGTCCTGACTTTC. Complete variable domain (other parts from reference TRBV5-4 and TRBJ2-6): ETGVTQSPTHLIKTRGQQVTLRCSSQSGHNTVSWYQQALGQGPQFIFQYYREEENGRGNFPPRFSGLQFPNYSSELNVNALELDDSALYLCASSFRDSSGANVLTFGAGSRLTVL.

This clonotype is deemed medium-sized. The chain has TRBV5-6 and TRBJ1-2, with 8 nucleotides matching TRBD1. The V segment lost 0 bases and the J segment 7 bases; nucleotides outside the gene matches: 5. This CDR3 has 14 residues. CDR1 SGHDT and CDR2 YYEEEE come from the germline V gene. The CDR3 protein is CASSLARDRPGYTF. As DNA, the CDR3 is TGTGCCAGCAGCTTGGCAAGGGACAGGCCTGGCTACACCTTC.

V usage is TRBV5-1 and J usage is TRBJ1-4, with D perhaps matching TRBD1 (5 bases). Germline V gives CDR1 SGHRS, CDR2 YFSETQ. Trimming cost V 0 bases and J 12 bases, with 21 bases left between them. The CDR3 spans 16 residues. The CDR3 DNA follows: TGCGCCAGCAGCTTGGGGGGTGGGACCCACCCCAGCCAACTGTTTTTT. Protein sequence: CASSLGGGTHPSQLFF.

Within the sample, this clonotype is medium-sized. J is TRBJ2-7 and V is TRBV6-5; possibly TRBD1 or TRBD2 for D (5 bases each). V was cut by 7 bases and J by 2 bases, with 15 bases left in between. CDR3 length: 14 residues. CDR1 is MNHEY, CDR2 SVGAGI, per germline. The CDR3 is CASTSLGRTYEQYF. The CDR3 DNA sequence: TGTGCCAGCACAAGCCTGGGACGGACCTACGAGCAGTACTTC.

The chain has TRBV7-9 and TRBJ2-5, with D perhaps TRBD1 (6 bases). The CDR3 totals 15 residues. Trimming left V 5 bases short and J 1 base short, with 14 bases between. Germline-derived CDR1 and CDR2 are SEHNR and FQNEAQ (reference sequence). The CDR3 loop reads CASSPGQSAQETQYF. CDR3 coding DNA: TGTGCCAGCAGCCCCGGACAGTCTGCCCAAGAGACCCAGTACTTC.

The chain has TRBV6-4 and TRBJ1-1; perhaps TRBD1 as D (5 bases). Trimming took off 6 bases at V and 4 bases at J, with 12 bases between the two ends. This CDR3 comprises 13 residues. CDR1 and CDR2 from the germline V gene are MRHNA and SNTAGT. CDR3 region: CASREGQLTEAFF. The CDR3, as DNA: TGTGCCAGCAGAGAAGGACAACTCACTGAAGCTTTCTTT.